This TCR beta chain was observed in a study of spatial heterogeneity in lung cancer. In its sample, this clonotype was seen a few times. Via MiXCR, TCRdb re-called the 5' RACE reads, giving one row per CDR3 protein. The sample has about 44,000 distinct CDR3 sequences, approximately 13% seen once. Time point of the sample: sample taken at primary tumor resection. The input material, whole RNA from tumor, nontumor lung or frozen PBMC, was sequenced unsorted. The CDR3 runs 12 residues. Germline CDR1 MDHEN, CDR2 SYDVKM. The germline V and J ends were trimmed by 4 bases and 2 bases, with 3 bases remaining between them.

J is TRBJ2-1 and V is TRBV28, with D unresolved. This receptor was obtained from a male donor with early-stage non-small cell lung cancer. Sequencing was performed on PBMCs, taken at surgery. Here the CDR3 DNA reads TGTGCCAGCAGTTCTCCCTACAATGAGCAGTTCTTC. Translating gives CASSSPYNEQFF.